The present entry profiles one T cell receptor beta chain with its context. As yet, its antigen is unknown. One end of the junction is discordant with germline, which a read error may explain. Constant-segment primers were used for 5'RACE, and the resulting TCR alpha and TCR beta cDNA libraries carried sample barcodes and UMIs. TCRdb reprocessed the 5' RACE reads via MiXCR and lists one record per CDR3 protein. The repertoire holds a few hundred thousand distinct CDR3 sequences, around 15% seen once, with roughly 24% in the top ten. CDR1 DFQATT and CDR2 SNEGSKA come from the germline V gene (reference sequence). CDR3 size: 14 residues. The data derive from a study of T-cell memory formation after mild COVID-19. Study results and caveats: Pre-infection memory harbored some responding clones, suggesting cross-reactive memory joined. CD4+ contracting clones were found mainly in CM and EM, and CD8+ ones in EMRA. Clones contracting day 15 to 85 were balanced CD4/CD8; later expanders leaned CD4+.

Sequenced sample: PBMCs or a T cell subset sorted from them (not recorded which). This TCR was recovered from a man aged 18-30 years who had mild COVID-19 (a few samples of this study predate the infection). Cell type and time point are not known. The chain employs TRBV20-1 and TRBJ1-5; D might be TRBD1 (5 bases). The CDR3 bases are TGCAGTGCTAGAAGGCGGGACCCTAATCAGCCCCAGCGTTTT. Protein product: CSARRRDPNQPQRF.